This T cell receptor beta chain was sequenced during a study of shared clonotypes between healthy human individuals. Across several immunoSEQ plates, the genomic DNA of each subset was split evenly. In the authors' workflow: Junction-only sequences produced by ImmunoSEQ had no quality scores, so filtering differed. Using immunoSEQ multiplex PCR, the repertoire was profiled, and TCRdb retains in-frame clones only, with some absent. V, J and clone size were drawn from that table, and D and trimming were deduced from the DNA. This table holds roughly 1 million clones, 75% to 85% found once. J gave up 6 bases and V 3 bases, and 9 bases lay outside the gene matches. The CDR3 runs to 15 residues. The germline V gene has CDR1 SGHTA and CDR2 FQGNSA.

The sample was memory CD4+ T cells from PBMCs. Indicated subset: CD45RA-negative fraction. The clonotype originates from a young man in good health. Some clones in this sample may be carry-over from other donors' samples. The V gene is TRBV7-2, the J gene TRBJ1-2, with 8 bases that match TRBD1. CDR3 protein: CASSLRTGQNHGYTF. The CDR3 DNA reads as TGTGCCAGCAGCTTGAGGACAGGGCAAAATCATGGCTACACCTTC.